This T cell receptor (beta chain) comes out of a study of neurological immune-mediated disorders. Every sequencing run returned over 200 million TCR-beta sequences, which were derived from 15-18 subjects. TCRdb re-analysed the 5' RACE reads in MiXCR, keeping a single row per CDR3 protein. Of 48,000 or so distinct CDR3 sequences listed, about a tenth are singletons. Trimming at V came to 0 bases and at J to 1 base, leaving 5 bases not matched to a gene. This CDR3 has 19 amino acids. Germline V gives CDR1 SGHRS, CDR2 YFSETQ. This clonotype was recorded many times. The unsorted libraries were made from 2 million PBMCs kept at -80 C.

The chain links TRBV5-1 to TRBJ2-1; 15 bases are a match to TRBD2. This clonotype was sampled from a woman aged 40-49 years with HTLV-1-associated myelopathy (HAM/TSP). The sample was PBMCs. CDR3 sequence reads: CASSLVGLAGGQSYNEQFF. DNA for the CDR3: TGCGCCAGCAGCTTGGTTGGACTAGCGGGGGGGCAGTCCTACAATGAGCAGTTCTTC.